This is a list of T cell receptor beta chains from one sample in a study of tumor-infiltrating lymphocytes in primary liver carcinoma. TCRdb called the multiplex PCR reads again in MiXCR, with one record for every CDR3 protein. The data contain about 110,000 distinct CDR3 sequences, approximately 70% of them singletons. Sequencing was carried out using liver tumor tissue from sampling region 1. The receptors stem from a woman aged 55 to 70 with primary liver carcinoma and hepatitis B virus infection. The CDR3 runs from the conserved cysteine through the conserved F or W. The D gene is left open where the match is weak. Only part of the rows carry a size: once, few, many, or a class if the clone is expanded.

abundance	v_gene	d_gene	j_gene	CDR3aa	CDR3nt
many	TRBV5-5	.	TRBJ2-3	CASSLSVGPDTQYF	TGTGCCAGCAGCTTGTCGGTCGGGCCAGATACGCAGTATTTT
.	TRBV28	.	TRBJ1-2	CVSSFVGSHGYTF	TGTGTCAGCAGTTTTGTAGGGTCGCATGGCTACACCTTC
once	TRBV14	.	TRBJ2-3	CASTQELGSTDTQYF	TGTGCCAGCACCCAAGAACTAGGGTCCACAGATACGCAGTATTTT
.	TRBV11-2	TRBD2	TRBJ2-1	CASSLTSGNNEQFF	TGTGCCAGCAGCTTAACTAGCGGGAACAATGAGCAGTTCTTC
.	TRBV29-1	TRBD1	TRBJ2-7	CNALTGGAYERYF	TGCAACGCTCTGACAGGGGGTGCCTACGAGCGGTACTTC
.	TRBV7-9	.	TRBJ2-2	CASSLVISTVPRELFF	TGTGCCAGCAGCTTAGTAATCTCGACGGTGCCGCGGGAGCTGTTTTTT
.	TRBV5-4	.	TRBJ1-2	CASSPDSAYYGYTF	TGTGCCAGCAGCCCCGACAGTGCCTACTATGGCTACACCTTC
once	TRBV12-3/TRBV12-4	.	TRBJ1-1	CVSSWEGGITEAFF	TGTGTCAGCAGTTGGGAGGGGGGAATCACCGAAGCTTTCTTT
.	TRBV11-3	TRBD1	TRBJ1-2	CDISAGQGMFGYTF	TGTGACATCAGCGCCGGACAGGGGATGTTTGGCTACACCTTC
.	TRBV18	.	TRBJ2-5	CASPPRREETQYF	TGTGCCAGCCCACCACGGAGGGAAGAGACCCAGTACTTC
.	TRBV12-3/TRBV12-4	TRBD2	TRBJ2-3	CASSSGTSGRATDTQYF	TGTGCCAGCAGTTCCGGCACTAGCGGGAGGGCCACAGATACGCAGTATTTT
few	TRBV24-1	TRBD2	TRBJ2-1	CATSGLAGRNEQFF	TGTGCCACCAGTGGGCTAGCGGGAAGGAATGAGCAGTTCTTC
.	TRBV5-1	.	TRBJ2-1	CVSSLAASTYNEQLF	TGCGTCAGCAGCTTGGCGGCTAGCACCTACAATGAGCAGCTCTTC
.	TRBV11-2	TRBD2	TRBJ2-5	CVSSLIGLAGGFQETQYF	TGTGTCAGCAGCTTAATTGGACTAGCGGGAGGGTTCCAAGAGACCCAGTACTTC
.	TRBV29-1	.	TRBJ1-1	CSVEEGSTEAFF	TGCAGCGTCGAGGAAGGGAGCACTGAAGCTTTCTTT
.	TRBV10-3	.	TRBJ2-1	CAISKTGENEQFF	TGTGCCATCAGCAAGACCGGGGAAAATGAGCAGTTCTTC
many	TRBV12-5	TRBD1	TRBJ2-7	CASGGTGGVYEQYF	TGTGCTAGTGGTGGCACAGGGGGAGTCTACGAGCAGTACTTC
.	TRBV11-2	.	TRBJ2-3	CACSLAIGRRSKDTQYF	TGTGCCTGCAGCTTAGCAATAGGGAGAAGGAGCAAAGATACGCAGTATTTT
.	TRBV30	TRBD1	TRBJ1-3	CAWRVGTGGNSIYF	TGTGCCTGGAGGGTCGGGACAGGTGGAAACAGCATATATTTT
.	TRBV20-1	.	TRBJ1-6	CSARDRPVNSPLHF	TGCAGTGCTAGAGATAGGCCAGTTAATTCACCCCTCCACTTT
many	TRBV4-1	.	TRBJ2-5	CASRPGTGETQYF	TGCGCCAGCAGACCTGGGACTGGGGAGACCCAGTACTTC
many	TRBV5-5	.	TRBJ2-1	CASSLWGPYNEQFF	TGTGCCAGCAGCTTGTGGGGGCCTTACAATGAGCAGTTCTTC
.	TRBV29-1	.	TRBJ2-1	CCVVWLEGGLHYNEQFF	TGCTGCGTTGTTTGGCTAGAGGGAGGCCTCCACTACAATGAGCAGTTCTTC
few	TRBV5-1	.	TRBJ2-5	CASSLFSGQETQYF	TGCGCCAGCAGCTTGTTTAGCGGTCAAGAGACCCAGTACTTC
.	TRBV28	.	TRBJ1-4	CTSSLDISNEKLFF	TGTACCAGCAGTTTAGACATTTCTAATGAAAAACTCTTTTTT
.	TRBV15	.	TRBJ2-7	CATSPGTPWVQYF	TGTGCCACCAGCCCCGGAACGCCTTGGGTGCAGTACTTC
.	TRBV5-8	.	TRBJ2-4	CASLLRGTKNIQYF	TGTGCCAGCTTACTCCGGGGGACCAAAAACATTCAGTACTTC
few	TRBV1	.	TRBJ2-1	CTSSLALSGGRAVDEQFF	TGCACCAGCAGCCTCGCCCTTAGCGGCGGGAGGGCCGTCGATGAGCAGTTCTTC